This TCR beta chain is from a study of T-cell reconstitution after alpha-beta-depleted transplantation in children. Whole-study findings and limits: The authors attributed T-cell counts and diversity one year after transplant mostly to newly produced T cells. High day-60 TCRbeta diversity in some patients came from surviving recipient T cells and thymic progenitors.

This CDR3 contains 15 residues. Losses at the gene ends were 5 bases for V and 1 base for J; bases not matched to a gene: 7. The germline gives CDR1 MGHRA, CDR2 YSYEKL. This clonotype was picked up many times. Its antigen is unknown. During its preparation, the TCRbeta library received unique molecular identifiers. TCRdb re-analysed the PCR reads in MiXCR, keeping a single row per CDR3 protein. Of approximately 630,000 distinct CDR3 sequences in the sample, around 13% were seen once. This specimen was PBMCs, taken before TCRalphabeta/CD19-depleted stem cell transplant. The source is a girl aged 2-10 years with congenital amegakaryocytic thrombocytopenia, due to receive a stem cell transplant. The chain has TRBV4-1 and TRBJ1-1; 7 bases agree with TRBD1. As DNA, the CDR3 is TGCGCCAGCAGCGCCCGACAGGGTTCGAACACTGAAGCTTTCTTT. The encoded protein is CASSARQGSNTEAFF.